A single sample is the source of the 10 T cell receptor beta chains below, sequenced in a study of T cell changes during pregnancy in multiple sclerosis. TCRdb's table, derived via immunoSEQ multiplex PCR, lists solely in-frame clones and lacks some. The data hold 74,000 or so clones, with around 94% observed a single time. The source material was CD4+ T cells from peripheral blood mononuclear cells, sampled before pregnancy. The receptors here all came from a female donor with multiple sclerosis, enrolled in a pregnancy study.

The chain combines TRBV28 with TRBJ2-7, with 8 bases fitting TRBD1. This CDR3 is 15 amino acids long. CDR1 and CDR2 from the germline V gene are MDHEN and SYDVKM. The V and J ends lost 6 bases and 2 bases, in that order; junction bases with no gene match: 9. The CDR3 DNA follows: TGTGCCAGCAGCGGCCCTGGACAGGGCCCCTACGAGCAGTACTTC. As protein: CASSGPGQGPYEQYF.

The chain recombines TRBV7-7 with TRBJ1-6; no definite D call. CDR1 is SSHAT, CDR2 FNYEAQ, per germline (reference sequence). V lost 5 bases and J lost 2, with 7 bases in between. The CDR3 has 14 amino acids. The CDR3 here is CASSTRAYNSPLHF. The DNA for the CDR3 is TGTGCCAGCAGCACCCGGGCCTATAATTCACCCCTCCACTTT.

V and J are TRBV28 and TRBJ1-5; unclear D gene. Per germline, CDR1 MDHEN and CDR2 SYDVKM. Trimming removed 4 bases at V and 5 bases at J, with 3 bases between. The CDR3 is 11 amino acids. CDR3 coding DNA: TGTGCCAGCAGTTCCGATCAGCCCCAGCATTTT. Encoded protein: CASSSDQPQHF.

V gene TRBV7-9 combines with J gene TRBJ1-1, with D unresolved. This CDR3 spans 13 amino acids. Germline CDR1 reads SEHNR; CDR2 reads FQNEAQ (reference sequence). Trimming removed 3 bases from V and 1 base from J, with 6 bases in between. This chain's CDR3 is CASSFAGNTEAFF. DNA for the CDR3: TGTGCCAGCAGCTTCGCCGGGAACACTGAAGCTTTCTTT.

The chain joins TRBV18 to TRBJ1-1; TRBD1 might be the D (6 bases). The germline V gene encodes CDR1 KGHSH and CDR2 LQKENI. Between the trimmed V and J ends, which lost 5 bases and 1 base, there was a span of 8 bases. The CDR3 consists of 13 residues. This CDR3 is CASSLTGNTEAFF. In DNA, the CDR3 is TGTGCCAGCTCATTGACAGGGAACACTGAAGCTTTCTTT.

J is TRBJ1-6 and V is TRBV6-1; D possibly corresponds to TRBD1 (6 bases). Trimming took 1 base from V and 7 from J, leaving 8 bases between them. Germline V lookup: CDR1 MNHNS, CDR2 SASEGT. The CDR3 runs to 14 residues. The CDR3 coding sequence is TGTGCCAGCAGTGAAGTTCAGGGGAATTCACCCCTCCACTTT. Protein: CASSEVQGNSPLHF.

V is TRBV6-6 and J is TRBJ1-3; possible D gene TRBD1, 5 bases. The CDR3 length is 15 residues. CDR1 is MNHNY, CDR2 SVGAGI, per germline (reference sequence). Trimming removed 6 bases at V and 0 bases at J, with 12 bases between. CDR3 region: CASRDQGISGNTIYF. CDR3 in DNA: TGTGCCAGCAGAGATCAGGGTATCTCTGGAAACACCATATATTTT.

This clone has just one count. This chain connects TRBV10-3 to TRBJ2-3, with 9 bases lining up with TRBD1. The trim removed 10 bases at V and 2 bases at J, leaving 7 bases unmatched. There are 14 residues in the CDR3. Germline assignment: CDR1 ENHRY and CDR2 SYGVKD. The CDR3: CATRGDRDTDTQYF. The CDR3 bases are TGTGCCACAAGAGGGGACAGGGACACAGATACGCAGTATTTT.

The chain uses TRBV6-5 and TRBJ2-1, with 9 bases that match TRBD2. CDR1 MNHEY and CDR2 SVGAGI come from the germline V gene. The CDR3 runs to 14 residues. V was pared by 7 bases and J by 9 bases, with 10 bases of the junction left unmatched. CDR3 in DNA: TGTGCCAGCAATCAGAATAGCGGGAGAACTGAGCAGTTCTTC. Translated, it gives CASNQNSGRTEQFF.

This clone was counted once. The chain joins TRBV7-9 to TRBJ1-1; no reliable D call. Germline assignment: CDR1 SEHNR and CDR2 FQNEAQ (reference sequence). CDR3 size: 14 residues. The V and J ends lost 2 bases and 2 bases respectively, with 9 bases between them. The CDR3 here is CASSLSLGNTEAFF. DNA for the CDR3: TGTGCCAGCAGCTTATCCCTGGGCAACACTGAAGCTTTCTTT.